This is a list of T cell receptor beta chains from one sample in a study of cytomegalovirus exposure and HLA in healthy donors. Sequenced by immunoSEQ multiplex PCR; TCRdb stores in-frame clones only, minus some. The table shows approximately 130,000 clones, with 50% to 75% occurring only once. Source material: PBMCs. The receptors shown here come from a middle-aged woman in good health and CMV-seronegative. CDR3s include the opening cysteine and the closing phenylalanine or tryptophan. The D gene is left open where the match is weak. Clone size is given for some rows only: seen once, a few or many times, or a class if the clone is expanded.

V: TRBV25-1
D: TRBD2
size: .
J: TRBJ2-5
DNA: TGTGCCAGCAGTGATAGCGGGGGGCTGGAGACCCAGTACTTC
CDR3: CASSDSGGLETQYF

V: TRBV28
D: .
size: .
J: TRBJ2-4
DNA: TGTGCCAGCAGTTCGGAGGGCATTCAGTACTTC
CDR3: CASSSEGIQYF

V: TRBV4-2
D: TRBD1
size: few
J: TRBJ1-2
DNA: TGTGCCAGCAGCCACTTCTTACAGGGGTATTACTATGGCTACACCTTC
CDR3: CASSHFLQGYYYGYTF

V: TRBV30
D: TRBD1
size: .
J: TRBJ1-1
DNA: TGTGCCTGGGGAAGAGGACAGGGAGGGCCTGAAGCTTTCTTT
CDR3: CAWGRGQGGPEAFF

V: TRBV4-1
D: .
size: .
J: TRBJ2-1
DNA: TGCGCCAGCAGCCCCCTGCCGACCAGGGGAAGTCGCAATGAGCAGTTCTTC
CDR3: CASSPLPTRGSRNEQFF

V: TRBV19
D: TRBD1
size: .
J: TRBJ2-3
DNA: TGTGCCAGTAGTGTCCGACAGGGAACAGATACGCAGTATTTT
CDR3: CASSVRQGTDTQYF

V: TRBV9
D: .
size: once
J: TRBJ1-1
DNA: TGTGCCAGCAGCGTCTATCTTACGAACACTGAAGCTTTCTTT
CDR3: CASSVYLTNTEAFF

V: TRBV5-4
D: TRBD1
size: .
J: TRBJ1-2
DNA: TGTGCCAGCAGCTCTCGACAGGGAGAGAGGTATAACTATGGCTACACCTTC
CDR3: CASSSRQGERYNYGYTF

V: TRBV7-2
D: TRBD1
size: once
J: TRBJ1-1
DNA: TGTGCCAGCAGCTTTCAGGGGGAGGCGAGTACTGAAGCTTTCTTT
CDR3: CASSFQGEASTEAFF

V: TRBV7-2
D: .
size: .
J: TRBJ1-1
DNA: TGTGCCAGCAGCTTAGGACAGTTGAACACTGAAGCTTTCTTT
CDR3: CASSLGQLNTEAFF

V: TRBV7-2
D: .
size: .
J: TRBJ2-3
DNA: TGTGCCAGCAGCTTAGCAGTGGGGGGGCGGGGGATAGATACGCAGTATTTT
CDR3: CASSLAVGGRGIDTQYF

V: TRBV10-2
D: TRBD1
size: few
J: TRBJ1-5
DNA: TGCGCCAGCAGGCCGGGACAGAGGGATAATCAGCCCCAGCATTTT
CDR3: CASRPGQRDNQPQHF

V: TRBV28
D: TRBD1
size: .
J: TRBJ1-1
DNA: TGTGCCAGCAGCCCCTCAACAGGGGCTGAAGCTTTCTTT
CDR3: CASSPSTGAEAFF

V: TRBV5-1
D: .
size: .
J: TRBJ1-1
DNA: TGCGCCAGCAGCTTGGGCCAAGGGAGGAACACTGAAGCTTTCTTT
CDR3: CASSLGQGRNTEAFF

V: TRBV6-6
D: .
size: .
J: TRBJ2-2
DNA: TGTGCCAGCAGTCAAGTGGGACCGGGAGCCGGGGAGCTGTTTTTT
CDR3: CASSQVGPGAGELFF

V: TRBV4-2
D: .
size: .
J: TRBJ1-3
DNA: TGTGCCAGCAGCCAATTAGACAGCAAGAGAAACACCATATATTTT
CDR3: CASSQLDSKRNTIYF

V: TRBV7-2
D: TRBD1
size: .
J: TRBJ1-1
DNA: TGTGCCAGCAGCTTGGGGACAGCGAACACTGAAGCTTTCTTT
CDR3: CASSLGTANTEAFF

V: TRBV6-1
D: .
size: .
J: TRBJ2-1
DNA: TGTGCCAGCAGTCCGACTAGGGACCCCTACAATGAGCAGTTCTTC
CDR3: CASSPTRDPYNEQFF

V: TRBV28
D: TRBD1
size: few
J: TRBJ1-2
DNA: TGTGCCAGCAGTTTAACAGGACAGGGAGCAAAAGCCTATGGCTACACCTTC
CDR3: CASSLTGQGAKAYGYTF

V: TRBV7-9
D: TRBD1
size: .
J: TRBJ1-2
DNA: TGTGCCAGCAGCCTACATGGGACAGGGCGCAGAGGGTCCCGAGTTGGCTACACCTTC
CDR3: CASSLHGTGRRGSRVGYTF

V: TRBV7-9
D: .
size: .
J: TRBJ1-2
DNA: TGTGCCAGCAGCCCAGGGTCCAACTATGGCTACACCTTC
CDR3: CASSPGSNYGYTF

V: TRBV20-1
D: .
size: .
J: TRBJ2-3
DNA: TGCAGTGCTGGATTCAGGAGGCTTCAGTATTTT
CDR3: CSAGFRRLQYF

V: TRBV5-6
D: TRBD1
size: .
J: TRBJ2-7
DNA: TGTGCCAGCAGCTTATATAACAGGGGTGTAAGGGACGAGCAGTACTTC
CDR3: CASSLYNRGVRDEQYF

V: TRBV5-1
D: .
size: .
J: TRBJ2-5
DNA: TGCGCCAGCTGGCCGATGCGGAGGGGAGGAGAGACCCAGTACTTC
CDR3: CASWPMRRGGETQYF

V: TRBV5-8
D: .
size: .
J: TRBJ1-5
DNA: TGTGCCAGCAGCCCCGGGGACTATAGCAATCAGCCCCAGCATTTT
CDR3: CASSPGDYSNQPQHF

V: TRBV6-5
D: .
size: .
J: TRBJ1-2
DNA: TGTGCCAGCAGTTACACATATGACGGGAAACGGGGCTACACCTTC
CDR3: CASSYTYDGKRGYTF

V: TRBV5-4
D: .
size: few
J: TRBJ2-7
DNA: TGTGCCAGCAGCCCGGAGGTGGCTAGCTCCTACGAGCAGTACTTC
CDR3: CASSPEVASSYEQYF

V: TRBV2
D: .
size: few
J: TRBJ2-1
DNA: TGTGCCAGCAGTGCGTGGTCGAGCTCCTACAATGAGCAGTTCTTC
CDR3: CASSAWSSSYNEQFF

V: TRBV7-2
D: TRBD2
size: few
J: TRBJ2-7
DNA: TGTGCCAGCAGCCAACAGCGGGGGGCTACATACGAGCAGTACTTC
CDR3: CASSQQRGATYEQYF

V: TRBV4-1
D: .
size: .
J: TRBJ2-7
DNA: TGCGCCAGCAGCCAAGCTAGGAGCTCCTACGAGCAGTACTTC
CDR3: CASSQARSSYEQYF

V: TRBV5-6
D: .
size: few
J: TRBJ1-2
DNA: TGTGCCAGCAGCCCCGGAGTCGCACCTAACTATGGCTACACCTTC
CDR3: CASSPGVAPNYGYTF

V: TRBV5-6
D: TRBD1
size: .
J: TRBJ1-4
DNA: TGTGCCAGCAGCTGGGGACAGGCTGAAAAACTGTTTTTT
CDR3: CASSWGQAEKLFF

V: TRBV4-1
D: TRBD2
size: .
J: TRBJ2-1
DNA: TGCGCCAGCAGCCAGACTAGCGGATACTACAATGAGCAGTTCTTC
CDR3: CASSQTSGYYNEQFF

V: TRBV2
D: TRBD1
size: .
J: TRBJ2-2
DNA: TGTGCCAGCAGGGGGGACAGTGAGACCGGGGAGCTGTTTTTT
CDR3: CASRGDSETGELFF

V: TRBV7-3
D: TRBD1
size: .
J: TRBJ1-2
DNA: TGTGCCAGCAGCCCCGGGACAGGGAGAGACTATGGCTACACCTTC
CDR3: CASSPGTGRDYGYTF

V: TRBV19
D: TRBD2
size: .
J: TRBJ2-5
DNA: TGTGCCAGTAGTACGAGGGAGGGTAGCGAGACCCAGTACTTC
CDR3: CASSTREGSETQYF

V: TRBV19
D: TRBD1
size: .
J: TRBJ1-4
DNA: TGTGCCAGTAGACAGGGGGCGGCTAATGAAAAACTGTTTTTT
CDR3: CASRQGAANEKLFF

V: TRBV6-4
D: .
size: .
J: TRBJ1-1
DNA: TGTGCCAGCAGTGACTCGTACAGGCGTGGGAACACTGAAGCTTTCTTT
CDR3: CASSDSYRRGNTEAFF

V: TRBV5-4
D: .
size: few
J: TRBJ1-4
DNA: TGTGCCAGCAGCCTTTCGCCAGGGAATGAAAAACTGTTTTTT
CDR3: CASSLSPGNEKLFF

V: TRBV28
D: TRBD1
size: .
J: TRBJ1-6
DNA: TGTGCCAGCAGGGACGTCGGGACAGGGGGAATGGTGAATTCACCCCTCCACTTT
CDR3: CASRDVGTGGMVNSPLHF

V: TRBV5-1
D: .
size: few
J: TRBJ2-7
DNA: TGCGCCAGCAGATCCTCCGCGGGCAGAAGCTCCTACGAGCAGTACTTC
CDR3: CASRSSAGRSSYEQYF

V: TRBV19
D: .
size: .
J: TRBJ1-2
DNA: TGTGCCAGTAGCAAGGGGTGGGGGAGGAACTATGGCTACACCTTC
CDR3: CASSKGWGRNYGYTF

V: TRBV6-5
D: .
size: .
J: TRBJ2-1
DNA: TGTGCCAGCAGTTCCGTGGGCGGGGGCGCCTACAATGAGCAGTTCTTC
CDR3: CASSSVGGGAYNEQFF

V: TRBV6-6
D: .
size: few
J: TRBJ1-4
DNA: TGTGCCAGCACCTGGGGAGGAGGGGAAAAACTGTTTTTT
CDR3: CASTWGGGEKLFF

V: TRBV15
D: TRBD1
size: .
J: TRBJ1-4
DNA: TGTGCCACCAGCAGGACAGGGGTCGAAAAACTGTTTTTT
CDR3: CATSRTGVEKLFF